This TCR beta chain was observed in a study of Ad26.COV2.S vaccination and SARS-CoV-2 variants. Germline V gene sequence: CDR1 SNHLY, CDR2 FYNNEI. V lost 11 bases, J lost 7 bases, and 14 bases lay in between. The CDR3 loop spans 12 amino acids. Here immunoSEQ multiplex PCR was the method, and the copy in TCRdb shows in-frame clones only, minus some. Altogether 380,000 or so clones are present, 83% being singletons, with the ten largest covering about 8%. Documented treatment: some 19 received Ad26.COV2.S at low or high dose, single or two shots; about 5 received placebo; per-sample allocation not given. Day 63 following the first vaccine or placebo injection was when the samples were taken.

The source material was peripheral blood, sampled in a trial of Ad26.COV2.S vaccine versus placebo. This chain links TRBV2 with TRBJ1-4; D is ambiguous. The sequence derives from a person between 18 and 65 years old who received the Ad26.COV2.S COVID-19 vaccine or a placebo. The CDR3 reads CASHGESEKLFF. CDR3 DNA: TGTGCCTCCCATGGGGAGTCTGAAAAACTGTTTTTT.